This TCR beta chain emerged from a study of blood T cell repertoires in COVID-19. The CDR3 consists of 15 residues. J lost 7 bases, V lost 3 bases, and 11 bases had no gene match. Germline V lookup: CDR1 SGHRS, CDR2 YFSETQ. Data came from immunoSEQ multiplex PCR; TCRdb stores just in-frame clones and leaves some out. The sample holds about 230,000 clones; 75% to 85% are singletons and the top ten take approximately 2%. Sequenced sample: peripheral blood. This sequence originates from a man in his forties who had recovered from COVID-19. The V gene is TRBV5-1, the J gene TRBJ2-7; 9 bases line up with TRBD1. The CDR3, as DNA: TGCGCCAGCAGCTCTCAGGGACAGGGTACTCAAGAGCAGTACTTC. As protein: CASSSQGQGTQEQYF.